These T cell receptor beta chains were read from a single sample in a study of blood T cells in healthy people across ages. In TCRdb, the 5' RACE reads were re-called with MiXCR into one record per CDR3 protein. The table lists about 640,000 distinct CDR3 sequences, roughly 50% of them singletons. The sequenced sample was blood. All receptors derive from a man between 60 and 70 years old in good health. The CDR3 runs from the conserved cysteine through the conserved F or W. Not all rows give a size; the values are once, few, many and, for expanded clones, a class.

TRBJ2-7 - TRBV6-2/TRBV6-3 CASSSGPTVGEQYF
TRBJ2-5 many TRBV4-2 CASSFDQRGGKETQYF
TRBJ1-1 - TRBV5-1 CASSPTPQDTEAFF
TRBJ2-1 - TRBV6-1 CASSEARYDEQFF
TRBJ2-7 - TRBV6-2/TRBV6-3 CASSYRRQGLMTRRHNEQYF
TRBJ1-5 few TRBV20-1 CSASPGKGNQPQHF
TRBJ1-1 - TRBV29-1 CSAIQRLNTEAFF
TRBJ2-5 few TRBV7-2 CASSPYWGVETQYF
TRBJ2-1 few TRBV20-1 CSATSGINNEQFF
TRBJ2-5 few TRBV29-1 CSVGGERQSQETQYF
TRBJ2-7 - TRBV10-3 CAISESGAHVGDEQYF
TRBJ1-4 - TRBV12-3/TRBV12-4 CASSLANREKLFF
TRBJ2-1 - TRBV5-1 CASSLHLIDNEQFF
TRBJ1-1 few TRBV5-1 CASSLDRGMNTEAFF